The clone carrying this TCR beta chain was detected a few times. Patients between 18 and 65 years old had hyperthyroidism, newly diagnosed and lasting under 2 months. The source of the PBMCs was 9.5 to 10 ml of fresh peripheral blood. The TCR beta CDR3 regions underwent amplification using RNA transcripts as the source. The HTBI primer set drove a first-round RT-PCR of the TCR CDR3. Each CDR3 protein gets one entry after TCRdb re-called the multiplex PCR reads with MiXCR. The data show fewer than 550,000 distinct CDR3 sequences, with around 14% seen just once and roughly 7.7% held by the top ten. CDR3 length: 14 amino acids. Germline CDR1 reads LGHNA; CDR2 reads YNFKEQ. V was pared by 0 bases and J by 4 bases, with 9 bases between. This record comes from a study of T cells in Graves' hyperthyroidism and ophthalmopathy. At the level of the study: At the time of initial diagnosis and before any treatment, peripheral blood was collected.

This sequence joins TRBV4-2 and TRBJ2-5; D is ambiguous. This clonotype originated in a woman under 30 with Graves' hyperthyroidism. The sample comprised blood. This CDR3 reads CASSQDGGGETQYF. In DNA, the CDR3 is TGTGCCAGCAGCCAAGATGGTGGTGGAGAGACCCAGTACTTC.